Following are 30 T cell receptor beta chains from one sample sequenced in a study of blood T cell repertoires in COVID-19. Profiled with immunoSEQ multiplex PCR; TCRdb holds only in-frame clones, not every one. The sample shows hundreds of thousands of clones, 88% of them seen only once. Sequenced: peripheral blood. Receptors were obtained from a woman aged 40 to 50 who had recovered from COVID-19.

The chain carries TRBV5-1 and TRBJ2-1; 12 nucleotides align to TRBD2. The CDR3 length is 15 residues. Germline V gene lookup returns CDR1 SGHRS and CDR2 YFSETQ. Trimming removed 6 bases from V and 7 bases from J; junction bases left unmatched: 8. The CDR3 loop is CASTQTSGSRNEQFF. The CDR3, as DNA: TGCGCCAGCACTCAGACTAGCGGGAGTCGTAATGAGCAGTTCTTC.

The V and J genes are TRBV5-4 and TRBJ2-3, with 7 positions matching TRBD2. Losses at the gene ends were 3 bases for V and 0 bases for J; bases not matched to a gene: 4. The CDR3 covers 15 residues. Germline CDR1 SGHNT, CDR2 YYREEE (reference sequence). In DNA, the CDR3 is TGTGCCAGCAGCTGGGGTAGCGGGAGCACAGATACGCAGTATTTT. Translating it yields CASSWGSGSTDTQYF.

The chain carries TRBV6-2 or TRBV6-3 and TRBJ2-2, with 10 bases identical to TRBD1. The ends lost 6 bases at V and 1 base at J; junction bases unmatched: 5. CDR1 is MNHEY, CDR2 SVGEGT, per germline. The CDR3 runs to 16 residues. The CDR3 spells CASSSWTGGNTGELFF. In nucleotides, the CDR3 is TGTGCCAGCAGCTCCTGGACAGGGGGGAACACCGGGGAGCTGTTTTTT.

The gene calls are TRBV3-1 (or the pseudogene TRBV3-2) and TRBJ2-1, with 7 nucleotides matching TRBD1. In germline, CDR1 is LGHDT, CDR2 YNNKEL (reference sequence). This CDR3 has 18 amino acids. Trimming removed 0 bases from V and 2 bases from J; junction bases left unmatched: 10. In DNA, the CDR3 is TGTGCCAGCAGCCAAGAATTTGGGGCGACAGGGACCTACAATGAGCAGTTCTTC. Translating it yields CASSQEFGATGTYNEQFF.

The chain carries TRBV2 and TRBJ2-3; the match to TRBD2 covers 7 bases. The germline V gene encodes CDR1 SNHLY and CDR2 FYNNEI. The CDR3 sequence is 14 residues long. V was clipped by 4 bases and J by 8 bases; unmatched bases: 9. CDR3 nucleotide sequence: TGTGCCAGCAGTGCCGCGAGCGGGGAGGGTACGCAGTATTTT. Its protein is CASSAASGEGTQYF.

This clone was detected only a few times. The rearrangement links TRBV5-1 to TRBJ2-2; D gene uncertain. This CDR3 is built from 17 residues. Deletions cut 0 bases from V and 4 bases from J, with 16 bases between. Germline CDR1 is SGHRS and CDR2 is YFSETQ. CDR3 amino acids: CASSLGPTPRGTGELFF. In DNA, the CDR3 is TGCGCCAGCAGCTTGGGCCCAACCCCGCGAGGCACCGGGGAGCTGTTTTTT.

CDR3: CASSSPVSYEQYF. The CDR3 nucleotides read TGTGCCAGCAGCTCCCCTGTCTCTTACGAGCAGTACTTC. The rearrangement uses TRBV7-2 and TRBJ2-7; D not certain. Trimming removed 4 bases from V and 4 bases from J, with 11 bases in between. Germline values: CDR1 SGHTA, CDR2 FQGNSA. CDR3 length equals 13 residues.

J is TRBJ1-3 and V is TRBV5-1; D might be TRBD1 (5 bases). Germline loops: CDR1 SGHRS, CDR2 YFSETQ. The germline V and J ends were trimmed by 0 bases and 2 bases, with 9 bases remaining between them. The CDR3 covers 15 residues. The CDR3 reads CASSLGRAAGNTIYF. CDR3 DNA: TGCGCCAGCAGCTTGGGCAGGGCAGCTGGAAACACCATATATTTT.

The rearrangement joins TRBV7-8 to TRBJ1-3; D not certain. Germline V gene sequence: CDR1 SGHVS, CDR2 FQNEAQ. Trimming stripped 5 bases from V and 0 bases from J, with 14 bases between. The CDR3 is 16 residues long. The CDR3 nucleotides read TGTGCCAGCAGCCCAAGTGCGTCCTACTCTGGAAACACCATATATTTT. As protein: CASSPSASYSGNTIYF.

This chain uses TRBV4-3 with TRBJ1-4; 7 nucleotides align to TRBD1. V trimming: 0 bases; J trimming: 3 bases; junction bases outside the gene matches: 7. Germline V lookup: CDR1 LGHNA, CDR2 YSLEER. CDR3 length: 17 residues. DNA of the CDR3: TGCGCCAGCAGCCAAGATCCCCGGGACAGAGCTAATGAAAAACTGTTTTTT. This encodes CASSQDPRDRANEKLFF.

This chain connects TRBV5-1 to TRBJ2-1, with D perhaps matching TRBD1 (6 bases). V was clipped by 3 bases and J by 6 bases, with 10 bases between them. Germline CDR1 reads SGHRS; CDR2 reads YFSETQ. The length of the CDR3 is 13 residues. CDR3 amino acids: CASSWGQLNEQFF. The CDR3 bases are TGCGCCAGCAGCTGGGGACAACTCAATGAGCAGTTCTTC.

This chain connects TRBV7-8 to TRBJ2-7; 9 nucleotides agree with TRBD1. Per germline, CDR1 SGHVS and CDR2 FQNEAQ. V lost 5 bases and J lost 4; bases outside the gene matches: 6. CDR3 size: 14 residues. CDR3: CASSPGQGGYEQYF. The CDR3 coding sequence is TGTGCCAGCAGCCCGGGACAGGGTGGATACGAGCAGTACTTC.

This chain links TRBV19 with TRBJ2-7; TRBD1 agrees at 11 bases. With 3 bases clipped from V and 3 bases from J, the junction kept 7 bases outside the gene matches. This CDR3 region has 16 residues. Germline V gene lookup returns CDR1 LNHDA and CDR2 SQIVND (reference sequence). The CDR3 is CASSIPGGTGGYEQYF. CDR3 nucleotide sequence: TGTGCCAGTAGTATCCCCGGGGGGACAGGGGGCTACGAGCAGTACTTC.

The chain carries TRBV14 and TRBJ1-1; the D gene is possibly TRBD1 (5 bases). Germline V lookup: CDR1 SGHDN, CDR2 FVKESK. This CDR3 is built from 13 residues. The V and J ends lost 3 bases and 5 bases respectively, with 10 bases between them. The CDR3 DNA is TGTGCCAGCAGCCACGGGGGGTGGACTGAAGCTTTCTTT. This sequence encodes CASSHGGWTEAFF.

This clone has a single count. In nucleotides, the CDR3 is TGTGCCAGCAGCCCAACCGGGACAGGGGGTTCCTACGAGCAGTACTTC. Translation gives CASSPTGTGGSYEQYF. V is TRBV7-9 and J is TRBJ2-7; 11 bases fit TRBD1. CDR3 length: 16 residues. Trimming cost V 5 bases and J 1 base; bases outside gene matches: 7. Germline V gene data show CDR1 as SEHNR and CDR2 as FQNEAQ (reference sequence).

This clone was observed once. The chain employs TRBV5-4 and TRBJ2-1; 9 positions match TRBD2. V shed 0 bases and J 6 bases; nucleotides not matched to a gene: 7. Germline CDR1 is SGHNT and CDR2 is YYREEE (reference sequence). This CDR3 is 16 amino acids long. The CDR3 reads CASSLGGGRARNEQFF. The CDR3 DNA follows: TGTGCCAGCAGCTTGGGGGGCGGGAGGGCTCGCAATGAGCAGTTCTTC.

The rearrangement links TRBV30 to TRBJ2-5, with 11 nucleotides matching TRBD2. Germline-derived CDR1 and CDR2 are GTSNPN and SVGIG (reference sequence). V shed 0 bases and J 6 bases; nucleotides not matched to a gene: 21. CDR3 length: 20 residues. CDR3 sequence reads: CAWSVLGRGHTSGSAKTQYF. The CDR3 DNA is TGTGCCTGGAGTGTACTAGGCAGGGGGCATACTAGCGGGAGTGCAAAGACCCAGTACTTC.

The gene calls are TRBV19 and TRBJ1-5; the D gene is possibly TRBD1 (6 bases). CDR1 and CDR2 from the germline V gene are LNHDA and SQIVND (reference sequence). The CDR3 has 12 amino acids. The V end lost 10 bases, the J end lost 6 bases, and 13 bases lay between the germline ends. The CDR3 sequence: CATRGAGQPQHF. The CDR3 DNA follows: TGTGCCACCAGGGGCGCGGGTCAGCCCCAGCATTTT.

This rearrangement joins TRBV30 to TRBJ1-1; 7 nucleotides line up with TRBD1. This CDR3 is built from 10 residues. Germline V gene lookup returns CDR1 GTSNPN and CDR2 SVGIG (reference sequence). V gave up 1 base and J gave up 13 bases; unmatched junction bases: 3. CDR3 DNA: TGTGCCTGGAGTGGGGGGACAGTTTTCTTT. Residues: CAWSGGTVFF.

The chain is built from TRBV9 and TRBJ1-2, with D unresolved. Trimming left V 4 bases short and J 8 bases short, with 18 bases between. Germline CDR1 reads SGDLS; CDR2 reads YYNGEE. This CDR3 is 14 amino acids long. The CDR3 loop is CASSPSQPGWGYTF. CDR3 DNA sequence: TGTGCCAGCAGCCCCTCCCAGCCGGGGTGGGGCTACACCTTC.

This sequence joins TRBV6-5 and TRBJ1-1; 8 nucleotides match TRBD1. The V and J ends lost 5 bases and 3 bases, in that order; junction bases with no gene match: 5. Germline V gene data show CDR1 as MNHEY and CDR2 as SVGAGI. The length of the CDR3 is 14 residues. The CDR3 region is CASSPLGQDTEAFF. The CDR3, as DNA: TGTGCCAGCAGTCCGCTGGGACAGGACACTGAAGCTTTCTTT.

The rearrangement joins TRBV24-1 to TRBJ1-5; 7 nucleotides match TRBD1. Germline CDR1 KGHDR, CDR2 SFDVKD. The CDR3 runs to 13 residues. The V segment lost 9 bases and the J segment 6 bases; nucleotides outside the gene matches: 7. The DNA of the CDR3 is TGTGCCACCCAGGGGGTAGGGGCTCAGCCCCAGCATTTT. This codes for CATQGVGAQPQHF.

The chain recombines TRBV15 with TRBJ2-1; 9 bases agree with TRBD2. The CDR3 has 16 amino acids. The V and J ends lost 1 base and 2 bases, in that order; junction bases with no gene match: 3. Germline V gene lookup returns CDR1 LNHNV and CDR2 YYDKDF (reference sequence). The DNA of the CDR3 is TGTGCCACCAGCAGAGGGCGGGAGGGTCCCTACAATGAGCAGTTCTTC. This codes for CATSRGREGPYNEQFF.

In this sample, this clone turned up a few times. Other DNA sequences from this sample encode an identical CDR3 as well. This rearrangement joins TRBV19 to TRBJ1-1, with no clear D. The CDR3 is made up of 13 amino acids. The germline V and J ends were trimmed by 3 bases and 6 bases, with 11 bases remaining between them. Germline CDR1 reads LNHDA; CDR2 reads SQIVND (reference sequence). CDR3 protein: CASSIRGSSEAFF. In nucleotides, the CDR3 is TGTGCCAGTAGTATCCGGGGAAGCTCTGAAGCTTTCTTT. The entire variable domain, with the rest obtained from reference TRBV19 and TRBJ1-1, is as follows: DGGITQSPKYLFRKEGQNVTLSCEQNLNHDAMYWYRQDPGQGLRLIYYSQIVNDFQKGDIAEGYSVSREKKESFPLTVTSAQKNPTAFYLCASSIRGSSEAFFGQGTRLTVV.

This clone was recorded once. V gene TRBV6-1 combines with J gene TRBJ2-5; tentative D call: TRBD2 (5 bases). The CDR3 contains 14 residues. Germline V gene data show CDR1 as MNHNS and CDR2 as SASEGT. The V gene lost 0 bases and the J gene lost 5 bases, with 10 bases spanning the gap. The CDR3, as DNA: TGTGCCAGCAGTGAAGCGGCTAGCATTGAGACCCAGTACTTC. Translation gives CASSEAASIETQYF.

The chain is built from TRBV25-1 and TRBJ1-1, with D perhaps TRBD1 (5 bases). The germline V gene encodes CDR1 MGHDK and CDR2 SYGVNS. The CDR3 contains 14 residues. V was clipped by 3 bases and J by 4 bases, with 12 bases between them. The CDR3 here is CASSEWGAGTEAFF. CDR3 in DNA: TGTGCCAGCAGTGAGTGGGGCGCAGGCACTGAAGCTTTCTTT.

The rearrangement joins TRBV6-6 to TRBJ1-2; no clear D. CDR1 is MNHNY and CDR2 is SVGAGI in the germline V gene (reference sequence). The V end lost 2 bases, the J end lost 10 bases, and 11 bases lay between the germline ends. The CDR3 length is 12 residues. CDR3 sequence reads: CASSYGDTAYTF. The DNA for the CDR3 is TGTGCCAGCAGTTACGGCGACACTGCCTACACCTTC.

The chain employs TRBV30 and TRBJ1-2, with D unclear. The length of the CDR3 is 13 residues. Germline V gene data show CDR1 as GTSNPN and CDR2 as SVGIG (reference sequence). V lost 0 bases, J lost 3 bases, and 8 bases lay in between. The CDR3 protein is CAWSVQTYYGYTF. CDR3 bases: TGTGCCTGGAGTGTACAGACATACTATGGCTACACCTTC.

This chain links TRBV20-1 with TRBJ2-5; the match to TRBD1 covers 8 bases. Germline V gene sequence: CDR1 DFQATT, CDR2 SNEGSKA (reference sequence). The CDR3 has 11 amino acids. Trimming took 6 bases from V and 5 from J; bases not matched to a gene: 2. The CDR3 region is CSANRGETQYF. For the CDR3, the DNA is TGCAGTGCAAACAGGGGGGAGACCCAGTACTTC.

The chain has TRBV5-6 and TRBJ2-5; no clear D gene. Germline lookup yields CDR1 SGHDT and CDR2 YYEEEE. There are 14 residues in the CDR3. V gave up 4 bases and J gave up 5 bases, with 15 bases separating them. The chain's CDR3 is CASSPAARGETQYF. CDR3 in DNA: TGTGCCAGCAGCCCGGCGGCCCGTGGTGAGACCCAGTACTTC. Supplemented by reference TRBV5-6 and TRBJ2-5, the full variable domain reads DAGVTQSPTHLIKTRGQQVTLRCSPKSGHDTVSWYQQALGQGPQFIFQYYEEEERQRGNFPDRFSGHQFPNYSSELNVNALLLGDSALYLCASSPAARGETQYFGPGTRLLVL.